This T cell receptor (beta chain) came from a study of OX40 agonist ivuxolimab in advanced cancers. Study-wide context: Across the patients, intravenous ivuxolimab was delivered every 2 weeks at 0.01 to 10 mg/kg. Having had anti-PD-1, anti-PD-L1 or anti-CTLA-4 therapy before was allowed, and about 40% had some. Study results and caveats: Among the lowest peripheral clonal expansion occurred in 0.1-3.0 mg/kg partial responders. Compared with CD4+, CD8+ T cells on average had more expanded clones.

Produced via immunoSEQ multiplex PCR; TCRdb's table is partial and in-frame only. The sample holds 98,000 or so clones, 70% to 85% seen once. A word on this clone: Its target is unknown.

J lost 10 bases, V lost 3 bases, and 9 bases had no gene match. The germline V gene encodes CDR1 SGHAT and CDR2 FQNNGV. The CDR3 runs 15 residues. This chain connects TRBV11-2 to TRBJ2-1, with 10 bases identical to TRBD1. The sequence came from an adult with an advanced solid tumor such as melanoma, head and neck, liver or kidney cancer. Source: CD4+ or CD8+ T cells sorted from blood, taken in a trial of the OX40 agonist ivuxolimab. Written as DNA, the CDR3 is TGTGCCAGCAGCTTCGGACAGGGGGGTTGGAGCGAGCAGTTCTTC. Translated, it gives CASSFGQGGWSEQFF.